In this sample, the clone carrying this T cell receptor beta chain turned up many times. No antigen is known for it. Trimming took off 5 bases at V and 0 bases at J, with 10 bases between the two ends. There are 15 residues in the CDR3. Germline CDR1 reads SGHTA; CDR2 reads FQGNSA. This record belongs to a study of T-cell reconstitution after alpha-beta-depleted transplantation in children. Study observations and caveats: Surviving recipient cells, namely T cells and thymic progenitors, were the source of high day-60 TCRbeta diversity in some patients. Expanded graft clones, several hundred of them, were reportedly the source of alpha-beta T cells about two months after transplant.

A library of TCRbeta sequences, prepared with unique molecular identifiers, was generated. TCRdb processed the PCR reads anew with MiXCR; each CDR3 protein has one entry. The table has 200,000 or so distinct CDR3 sequences, roughly 6.3% seen once. The material sequenced was PBMCs, taken before TCRalphabeta/CD19-depleted stem cell transplant. This receptor was taken from a girl less than two years old with combined immunodeficiency, due to receive a stem cell transplant. V and J are TRBV7-2 and TRBJ2-2, with D maybe TRBD1 (6 bases). Here the CDR3 reads CASSPGTTNTGELFF. The CDR3 coding sequence is TGTGCCAGCAGCCCCGGGACAACGAACACCGGGGAGCTGTTTTTT.